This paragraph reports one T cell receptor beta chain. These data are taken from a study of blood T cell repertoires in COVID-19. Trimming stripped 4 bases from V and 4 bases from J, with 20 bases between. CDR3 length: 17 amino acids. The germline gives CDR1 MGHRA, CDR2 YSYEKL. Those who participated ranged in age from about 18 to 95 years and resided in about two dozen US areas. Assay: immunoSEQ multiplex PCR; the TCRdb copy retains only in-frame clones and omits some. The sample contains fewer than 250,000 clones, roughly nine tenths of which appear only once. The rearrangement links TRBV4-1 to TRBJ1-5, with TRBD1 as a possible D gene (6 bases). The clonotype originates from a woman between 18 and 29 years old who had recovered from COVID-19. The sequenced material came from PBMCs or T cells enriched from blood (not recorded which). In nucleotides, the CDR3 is TGCGCCAGCAGCCCCGGGGGGGGCGGACGGGTAAATCAGCCCCAGCATTTT. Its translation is CASSPGGGGRVNQPQHF.